Following are 32 T cell receptor beta chains from one sample sequenced in a study of vaccination and CD4 T cells after COVID-19. No cognate antigen is known for these TCRs. The Oncomine TCR Beta short-read assay was applied to DNA of cultured CD4+ T cells. TCRdb processed the PCR reads anew with MiXCR; each CDR3 protein has one entry. The table has under 4,500 distinct CDR3 sequences, around 40% seen once; the top ten hold 25% to 30%. Specified treatment: roughly 11-day PBMC culture with coronavirus spike peptide pools or control peptides (ViraFEST assay). The specimen was CD4+ T cells from blood, cultured in vitro. The receptors were gathered from a human donor who had recovered from COVID-19.

This clonotype was detected only a few times. CDR3 sequence reads: CSARTGGDTQYF. CDR3 sequence (DNA): TGCAGTGCTAGAACGGGGGGAGATACGCAGTATTTT. The chain is built from TRBV20-1 and TRBJ2-3, with TRBD2 matching 7 bases. This CDR3 region has 12 residues. Trimming removed 2 bases from V and 5 bases from J; junction bases left unmatched: 1. The germline V gene encodes CDR1 DFQATT and CDR2 SNEGSKA (reference sequence).

Notes on this clonotype: An end of the junction differs from the germline gene, which may be a read error. The V and J genes are TRBV6-5 and TRBJ1-2; TRBD1 is a possible D gene (5 bases). The CDR3 is made up of 16 amino acids. Per the germline V gene, CDR1 is MNHEY and CDR2 is SVGAGI. The CDR3, as DNA: TGTGCCAGCAGTGACTCGCGCGACGGGGCTGACTATGGCTACACCTTC. This gives the protein CASSDSRDGADYGYTF.

This clonotype was observed a handful of times. The rearrangement uses TRBV19 and TRBJ2-7, with 10 positions matching TRBD2. CDR3 length: 15 residues. Germline V gene lookup returns CDR1 LNHDA and CDR2 SQIVND (reference sequence). V shed 2 bases and J 4 bases; nucleotides not matched to a gene: 5. CDR3 bases: TGTGCCAGTAGTATATTGGCTAGCGGGGGATACGAGCAGTACTTC. Translated: CASSILASGGYEQYF.

This clonotype was recorded a few times. The chain recombines TRBV6-5 with TRBJ1-1; TRBD1 might be the D (5 bases). Trimming removed 2 bases at V and 5 bases at J, with 15 bases between. CDR3 length: 15 amino acids. Germline lookup yields CDR1 MNHEY and CDR2 SVGAGI. The CDR3 coding sequence is TGTGCCAGCAGTTACGGTTACGGGGAGGGGACTGAAGCTTTCTTT. Protein: CASSYGYGEGTEAFF.

The sample holds one count of this clonotype. The chain carries TRBV6-1 and TRBJ2-5, with a tentative D call TRBD2 (5 bases). The CDR3 runs to 13 residues. Germline CDR1 and CDR2: MNHNS and SASEGT. V was cut by 3 bases and J by 7 bases, with 12 bases left in between. CDR3 in DNA: TGTGCCAGCAGTGAGAGGGCCGATGGGACCCAGTACTTC. Encoded protein: CASSERADGTQYF.

The chain has TRBV11-3 and TRBJ2-3; D gene unclear. The CDR3 consists of 15 residues. Trimming took 1 base from V and 2 from J, leaving 10 bases between them. Germline V gives CDR1 SGHNT, CDR2 YENEEA. CDR3 amino acids: CASSLGAASTDTQYF. CDR3 bases: TGTGCCAGCAGCTTAGGGGCGGCCTCCACAGATACGCAGTATTTT.

This chain uses TRBV7-2 with TRBJ2-7; D not certain. Trimming took 4 bases from V and 6 from J, leaving 13 bases between them. The germline V gene encodes CDR1 SGHTA and CDR2 FQGNSA. This CDR3 is 13 amino acids long. The chain's CDR3 is CASSSGFWLEQYF. DNA for the CDR3: TGTGCCAGCAGCTCCGGGTTTTGGCTCGAGCAGTACTTC. Combining the CDR3 with reference TRBV7-2 and TRBJ2-7 gives the whole variable domain GAGVSQSPSNKVTEKGKDVELRCDPISGHTALYWYRQSLGQGLEFLIYFQGNSAPDKSGLPSDRFSAERTGGSVSTLTIQRTQQEDSAVYLCASSSGFWLEQYFGPGTRLTVT.

V and J are TRBV24-1 and TRBJ2-7; 7 nucleotides align to TRBD1. CDR1 is KGHDR, CDR2 SFDVKD, per germline. The CDR3 has 14 residues. Trimming cost V 4 bases and J 3 bases; bases outside gene matches: 5. This CDR3 reads CATSEERQGYEQYF. CDR3 DNA: TGTGCCACCAGTGAGGAAAGACAGGGCTACGAGCAGTACTTC.

In this sample, this clonotype turned up a few times. The chain combines TRBV20-1 with TRBJ2-5; no definite D call. V was pared by 3 bases and J by 4 bases, with 6 bases between. Looked up from germline, CDR1 is DFQATT and CDR2 is SNEGSKA (reference sequence). This CDR3 has 11 residues. Here the CDR3 reads CSARNRETQYF. The CDR3 nucleotides are TGCAGTGCTAGGAACAGAGAGACCCAGTACTTC.

This clonotype appeared once. V is TRBV5-1 and J is TRBJ1-5, with 7 positions matching TRBD1. The V gene end was trimmed by 4 bases and the J gene end by 3 bases; junction bases not matched to a gene: 7. CDR3 length: 15 amino acids. Germline V CDR1 and CDR2: SGHRS, YFSETQ. The CDR3 DNA sequence: TGCGCCAGCAGCCCTGGGACAGCGCTCAATCAGCCCCAGCATTTT. Its protein is CASSPGTALNQPQHF. The variable domain in full, with the rest retrieved from reference TRBV5-1 and TRBJ1-5, is KAGVTQTPRYLIKTRGQQVTLSCSPISGHRSVSWYQQTPGQGLQFLFEYFSETQRNKGNFPGRFSGRQFSNSRSEMNVSTLELGDSALYLCASSPGTALNQPQHFGDGTRLSIL.

CDR3 DNA: TGTGCCAGTAGTAAGGGACAGGGGACGAACACTGAAGCTTTCTTT. Protein product: CASSKGQGTNTEAFF. V usage is TRBV19 and J usage is TRBJ1-1, with 10 nucleotides matching TRBD1. In germline, CDR1 is LNHDA, CDR2 SQIVND (reference sequence). V lost 4 bases to trimming and J lost 1 base; unmatched junction nucleotides: 3. The length of the CDR3 is 15 residues.

This rearrangement joins TRBV6-2 or TRBV6-3 to TRBJ2-7, with 14 bases identical to TRBD2. Unmatched junction bases numbered 7, after V lost 6 bases and J lost 12 bases. Germline CDR1 and CDR2: MNHEY and SVGEGT. The CDR3 extends over 13 amino acids. CDR3 DNA sequence: TGTGCCAGCAGCATCGGACTAGCGGGAGGTTTGTACTTC. It codes for CASSIGLAGGLYF.

The chain employs TRBV18 and TRBJ1-2; TRBD1 matches at 7 bases. Germline-derived CDR1 and CDR2 are KGHSH and LQKENI. The CDR3 sequence is 16 residues long. Trimming cost V 3 bases and J 2 bases; bases outside gene matches: 9. The DNA for the CDR3 is TGTGCCAGCTCACCTTCCGGGACAGTGATCAACTATGGCTACACCTTC. This encodes CASSPSGTVINYGYTF.

The rearrangement uses TRBV5-1 and TRBJ2-5; 15 bases align to TRBD2. The CDR3 has 17 residues. V gave up 4 bases and J gave up 2 bases; unmatched junction bases: 6. Germline V gives CDR1 SGHRS, CDR2 YFSETQ. The DNA for the CDR3 is TGCGCCAGCAGCAAGGGACTAGCGGGGGGTAATCAAGAGACCCAGTACTTC. Translating gives CASSKGLAGGNQETQYF.

This clonotype appeared a few times. This chain connects TRBV20-1 to TRBJ2-2, with TRBD2 matching 8 bases. The CDR3 has 14 amino acids. V lost 5 bases to trimming and J lost 3 bases; unmatched junction nucleotides: 5. Germline V gene lookup returns CDR1 DFQATT and CDR2 SNEGSKA (reference sequence). The CDR3 is CSASGTRDTGELFF. CDR3 bases: TGCAGTGCTTCCGGGACTAGAGACACCGGGGAGCTGTTTTTT.

This clonotype was counted only a few times. The chain combines TRBV6-5 with TRBJ1-2; D is possibly TRBD1 (5 bases). This CDR3 has 15 residues. V was clipped by 2 bases and J by 0 bases, with 10 bases between them. Germline CDR1 and CDR2: MNHEY and SVGAGI. CDR3 protein: CASSYNRQPNYGYTF. The DNA of the CDR3 is TGTGCCAGCAGTTACAACAGACAGCCTAACTATGGCTACACCTTC.

This rearrangement joins TRBV4-3 to TRBJ2-1; D may be TRBD1 (6 bases). Germline loops: CDR1 LGHNA, CDR2 YSLEER. This CDR3 region has 18 residues. V lost 0 bases and J lost 2, with 17 bases in between. The CDR3 here is CASSQEQTDRSTYNEQFF. CDR3 nucleotides: TGCGCCAGCAGCCAAGAGCAGACGGACAGATCGACCTACAATGAGCAGTTCTTC.

The V call is TRBV6-5, the J call TRBJ2-3, with D tentatively TRBD2 (5 bases). V lost 0 bases and J lost 0, with 10 bases in between. The germline V gene encodes CDR1 MNHEY and CDR2 SVGAGI. CDR3 size: 16 residues. This CDR3 reads CASSYSPSPSTDTQYF. In DNA form, the CDR3 reads TGTGCCAGCAGTTACTCTCCTAGCCCTAGCACAGATACGCAGTATTTT.

The V gene is TRBV7-3, the J gene TRBJ1-2; D is ambiguous. The CDR3 spans 12 residues. V lost 3 bases to trimming and J lost 5 bases, with 7 bases between them. Germline values: CDR1 SGHTA, CDR2 FQGTGA. The CDR3 region has the DNA TGTGCCAGCAGCTTCTCGGGGTATGGCTACACCTTC. This translates into CASSFSGYGYTF.

The rearrangement links TRBV20-1 to TRBJ2-5; D gene unclear. The CDR3 runs 12 residues. In germline, CDR1 is DFQATT, CDR2 SNEGSKA (reference sequence). V was clipped by 3 bases and J by 1 base, with 6 bases between them. The CDR3 sequence is CSARMTQETQYF. The CDR3 nucleotides are TGCAGTGCTAGGATGACCCAAGAGACCCAGTACTTC.

The chain combines TRBV29-1 with TRBJ2-3; D gene uncertain. This CDR3 is built from 13 residues. Germline V gene lookup returns CDR1 SQVTM and CDR2 ANQGSEA. With 0 bases removed from V and 0 bases from J, the gap between germline ends came to 4 bases. CDR3 sequence reads: CSVEEGSTDTQYF. The CDR3 nucleotides read TGCAGCGTTGAAGAAGGGAGCACAGATACGCAGTATTTT.

This clonotype was observed a few times. The rearrangement uses TRBV20-1 and TRBJ2-3; D not resolved. Germline V lookup: CDR1 DFQATT, CDR2 SNEGSKA (reference sequence). With 6 bases removed from V and 6 bases from J, the gap between germline ends came to 10 bases. CDR3 length equals 11 residues. The CDR3 reads CSAPKADTQYF. CDR3 nucleotide sequence: TGCAGTGCCCCGAAGGCTGATACGCAGTATTTT.

This rearrangement joins TRBV4-2 to TRBJ2-5; no firm D call. The length of the CDR3 is 15 residues. CDR1 and CDR2 (germline): LGHNA, YNFKEQ. Trimming removed 0 bases at V and 4 bases at J, with 12 bases between. This CDR3 reads CASSQDLGKGETQYF. The CDR3 nucleotides are TGTGCCAGCAGCCAAGATTTAGGGAAGGGAGAGACCCAGTACTTC.

The chain recombines TRBV19 with TRBJ2-5, with D possibly being TRBD1 (6 bases). The germline CDR1 and CDR2 sequences are LNHDA and SQIVND (reference sequence). Trimming removed 5 bases at V and 2 bases at J, with 6 bases between. The CDR3 totals 12 residues. The CDR3 is CASSGQQETQYF. CDR3 coding DNA: TGTGCCAGTAGTGGACAGCAAGAGACCCAGTACTTC.

The rearrangement uses TRBV20-1 and TRBJ2-1; a weak D match, TRBD1 (5 bases). V was clipped by 4 bases and J by 6 bases, with 19 bases between them. Germline-derived CDR1 and CDR2 are DFQATT and SNEGSKA (reference sequence). This CDR3 region has 15 residues. CDR3 sequence (DNA): TGCAGTGCTAACCGCGCGGAATCAGGGTCCAATGAGCAGTTCTTC. It is translated as CSANRAESGSNEQFF.

This chain connects TRBV28 to TRBJ1-3; D is possibly TRBD1 (5 bases). CDR3 size: 14 residues. V was shortened by 0 bases and J by 2 bases, with 5 bases between the two germline ends. Germline V gene lookup returns CDR1 MDHEN and CDR2 SYDVKM. CDR3 sequence: CASSLWGPGNTIYF. CDR3 DNA sequence: TGTGCCAGCAGTTTATGGGGGCCTGGAAACACCATATATTTT.

This clonotype is medium-sized. The rearrangement links TRBV7-2 to TRBJ2-7; no definite D call. The V gene lost 5 bases and the J gene lost 3 bases, with 20 bases spanning the gap. The CDR3 has 16 residues. The germline CDR1 and CDR2 sequences are SGHTA and FQGNSA. CDR3 in amino acids: CASSPGLTKVGYEQYF. In nucleotides, the CDR3 is TGTGCCAGCAGCCCGGGTTTAACGAAAGTCGGCTACGAGCAGTACTTC.

By frequency in the sample, this clonotype is medium-sized. The chain is built from TRBV24-1 and TRBJ2-5; a possible D gene is TRBD1 (5 bases). Trimming left V 7 bases short and J 3 bases short, with 11 bases between. This CDR3 contains 13 residues. Germline V gene lookup returns CDR1 KGHDR and CDR2 SFDVKD. In DNA form, the CDR3 reads TGTGCCACCAGGGACACGATTAAAGAGACCCAGTACTTC. Its protein product is CATRDTIKETQYF.

V is TRBV7-6 and J is TRBJ1-2; no clear D. The CDR3 totals 14 residues. Germline-derived CDR1 and CDR2 are SGHVS and FNYEAQ. Trimming pared 5 bases from V and 1 base from J, leaving 11 bases between. CDR3 DNA sequence: TGTGCCAGCAGCCCGAGACCGGATAACTATGGCTACACCTTC. Residues: CASSPRPDNYGYTF.

This clonotype was detected only a few times. The chain has TRBV5-1 and TRBJ1-5; a weak D match, TRBD1 (5 bases). Trimming shortened V by 0 bases and J by 4 bases, and 11 bases separated the two germline ends. CDR1 is SGHRS and CDR2 is YFSETQ in the germline V gene. The CDR3 covers 15 residues. Written as DNA, the CDR3 is TGCGCCAGCAGCTTGGAAGGGGTTGGGAATCAGCCCCAGCATTTT. It yields the protein CASSLEGVGNQPQHF. Variable domain in full (rest from reference TRBV5-1 and TRBJ1-5): KAGVTQTPRYLIKTRGQQVTLSCSPISGHRSVSWYQQTPGQGLQFLFEYFSETQRNKGNFPGRFSGRQFSNSRSEMNVSTLELGDSALYLCASSLEGVGNQPQHFGDGTRLSIL.

V and J are TRBV7-8 and TRBJ1-2; D remains ambiguous. Germline CDR1 is SGHVS and CDR2 is FQNEAQ. With 5 bases removed from V and 0 bases from J, the gap between germline ends came to 7 bases. This CDR3 is built from 13 residues. The DNA for the CDR3 is TGTGCCAGCAGCCCCTCCGCTAACTATGGCTACACCTTC. Residues: CASSPSANYGYTF.

In regard to this clonotype: This clone may be a read error of a much larger clone one base away. V usage is TRBV5-1 and J usage is TRBJ1-2; D is undetermined. This CDR3 spans 15 amino acids. CDR1 is SGHRS and CDR2 is YFSETQ in the germline V gene. V was pared by 1 base and J by 0 bases, with 10 bases between. The CDR3 here is CASSLLDDSNYGYTF. As DNA, the CDR3 is TGCGCCAGCAGCTTGCTGGACGATTCTAACTATGGCTACACCTTC.